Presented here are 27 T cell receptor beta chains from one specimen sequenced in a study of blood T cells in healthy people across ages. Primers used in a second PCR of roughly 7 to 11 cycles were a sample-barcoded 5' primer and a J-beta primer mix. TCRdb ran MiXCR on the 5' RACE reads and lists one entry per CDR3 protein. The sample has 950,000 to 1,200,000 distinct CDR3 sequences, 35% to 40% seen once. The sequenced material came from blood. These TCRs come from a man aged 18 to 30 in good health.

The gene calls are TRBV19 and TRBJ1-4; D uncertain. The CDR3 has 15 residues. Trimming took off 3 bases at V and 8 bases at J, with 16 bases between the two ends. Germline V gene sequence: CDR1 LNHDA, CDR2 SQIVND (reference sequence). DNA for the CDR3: TGTGCCAGTAGTATGGGAGGAGGAGATGGCGAAAAACTGTTTTTT. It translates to CASSMGGGDGEKLFF.

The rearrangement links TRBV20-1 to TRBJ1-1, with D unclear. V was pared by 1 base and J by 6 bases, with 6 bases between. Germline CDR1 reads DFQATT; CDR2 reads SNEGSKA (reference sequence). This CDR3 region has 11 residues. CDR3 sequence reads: CSARGISEAFF. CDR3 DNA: TGCAGTGCTAGAGGGATATCTGAAGCTTTCTTT.

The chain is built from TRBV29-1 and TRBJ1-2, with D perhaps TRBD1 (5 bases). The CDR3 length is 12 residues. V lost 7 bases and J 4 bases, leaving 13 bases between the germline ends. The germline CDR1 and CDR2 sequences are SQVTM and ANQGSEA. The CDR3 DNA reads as TGCAGCGCCCAACGGGGGGGCTATGGCTACACCTTC. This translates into CSAQRGGYGYTF.

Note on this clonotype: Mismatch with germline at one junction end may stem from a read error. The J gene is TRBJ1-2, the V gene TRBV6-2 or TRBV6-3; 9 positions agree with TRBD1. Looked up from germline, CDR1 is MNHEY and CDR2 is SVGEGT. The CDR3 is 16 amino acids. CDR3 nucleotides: TGTGCCAGCAGTTACTCTGACGGGACAGGGTCCTATGGCTGCACCTTC. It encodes CASSYSDGTGSYGCTF.

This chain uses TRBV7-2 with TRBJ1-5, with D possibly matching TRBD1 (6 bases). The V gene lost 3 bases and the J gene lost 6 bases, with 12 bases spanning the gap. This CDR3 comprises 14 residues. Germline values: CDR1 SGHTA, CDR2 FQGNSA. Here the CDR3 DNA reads TGTGCCAGCAGCTTTGTACAGGGAGGTCAGCCCCAGCATTTT. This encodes CASSFVQGGQPQHF.

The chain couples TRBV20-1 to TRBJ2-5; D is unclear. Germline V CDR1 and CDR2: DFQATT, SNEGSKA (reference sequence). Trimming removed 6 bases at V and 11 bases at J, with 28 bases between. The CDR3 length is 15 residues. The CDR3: CSAATEVRPYNEQYF. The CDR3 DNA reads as TGCAGTGCGGCAACAGAGGTCCGACCCTACAATGAGCAGTACTTC.

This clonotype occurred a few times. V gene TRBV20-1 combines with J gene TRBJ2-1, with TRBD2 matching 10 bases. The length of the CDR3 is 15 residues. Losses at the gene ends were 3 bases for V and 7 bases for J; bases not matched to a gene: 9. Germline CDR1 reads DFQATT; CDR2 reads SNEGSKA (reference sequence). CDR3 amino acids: CSARMGSSGGNEQFF. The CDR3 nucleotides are TGCAGTGCTAGGATGGGGTCTAGCGGGGGAAATGAGCAGTTCTTC.

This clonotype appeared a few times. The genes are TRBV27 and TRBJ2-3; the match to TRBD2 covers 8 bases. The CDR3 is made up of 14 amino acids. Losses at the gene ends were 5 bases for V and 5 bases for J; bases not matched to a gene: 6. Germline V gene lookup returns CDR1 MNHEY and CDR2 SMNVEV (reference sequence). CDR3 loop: CASSLRTSRDTQYF. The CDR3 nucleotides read TGTGCCAGCAGTCTTCGGACTAGCCGAGATACGCAGTATTTT.

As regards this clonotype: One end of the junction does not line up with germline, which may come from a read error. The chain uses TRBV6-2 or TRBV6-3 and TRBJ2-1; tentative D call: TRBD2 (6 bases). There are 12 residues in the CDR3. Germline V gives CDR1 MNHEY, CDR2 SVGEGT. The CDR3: CAGSFSGDEQFF. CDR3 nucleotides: TGTGCCGGCAGTTTCTCGGGGGATGAGCAGTTCTTC.

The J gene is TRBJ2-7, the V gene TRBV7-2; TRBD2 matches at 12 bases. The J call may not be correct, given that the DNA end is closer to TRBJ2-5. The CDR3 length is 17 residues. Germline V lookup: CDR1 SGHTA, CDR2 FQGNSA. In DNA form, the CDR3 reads TGTGCCAGCAGCTTGCCCCGGACTAGCGGGGATAGGGAGACCCAGTACTTC. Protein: CASSLPRTSGDRETQYF.

The CDR3 loop is CASSLVGLPGDTQYF. The CDR3 nucleotides are TGTGCCAGCAGCTTAGTGGGACTCCCTGGGGATACGCAGTATTTT. The chain combines TRBV7-2 with TRBJ2-3, with D possibly TRBD2 on 6 matching bases. This CDR3 has 15 amino acids. Germline values: CDR1 SGHTA, CDR2 FQGNSA. V lost 1 base, J lost 6 bases, and 14 bases lay in between.

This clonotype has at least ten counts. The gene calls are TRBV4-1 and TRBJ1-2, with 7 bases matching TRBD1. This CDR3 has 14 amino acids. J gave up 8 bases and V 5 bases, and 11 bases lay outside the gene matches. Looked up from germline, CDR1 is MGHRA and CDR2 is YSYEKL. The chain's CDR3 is CASSGTALSTGYTF. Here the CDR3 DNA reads TGCGCCAGCAGCGGGACAGCCTTATCTACCGGCTACACCTTC.

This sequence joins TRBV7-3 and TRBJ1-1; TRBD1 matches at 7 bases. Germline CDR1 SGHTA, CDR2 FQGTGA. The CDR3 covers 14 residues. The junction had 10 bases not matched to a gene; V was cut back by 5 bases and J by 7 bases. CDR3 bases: TGTGCCAGCAGCGCGACAGGGAGTCCGGGTGAAGCTTTCTTT. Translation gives CASSATGSPGEAFF. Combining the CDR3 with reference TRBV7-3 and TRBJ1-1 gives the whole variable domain GAGVSQTPSNKVTEKGKYVELRCDPISGHTALYWYRQSLGQGPEFLIYFQGTGAADDSGLPNDRFFAVRPEGSVSTLKIQRTERGDSAVYLCASSATGSPGEAFFGQGTRLTVV.

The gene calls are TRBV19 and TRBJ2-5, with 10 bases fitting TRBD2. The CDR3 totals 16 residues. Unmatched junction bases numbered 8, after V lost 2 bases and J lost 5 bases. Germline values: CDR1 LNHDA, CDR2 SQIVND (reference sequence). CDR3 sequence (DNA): TGTGCCAGTAGTATACTAGCGGGGGATTCGGGGGAGACCCAGTACTTC. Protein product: CASSILAGDSGETQYF.

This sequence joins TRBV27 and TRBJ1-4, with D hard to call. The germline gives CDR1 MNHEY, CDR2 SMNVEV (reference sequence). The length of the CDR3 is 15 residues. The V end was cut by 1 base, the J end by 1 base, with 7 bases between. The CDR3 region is CASSLFGRTNEKLFF. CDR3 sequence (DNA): TGTGCCAGCAGTTTATTTGGGAGAACTAATGAAAAACTGTTTTTT.

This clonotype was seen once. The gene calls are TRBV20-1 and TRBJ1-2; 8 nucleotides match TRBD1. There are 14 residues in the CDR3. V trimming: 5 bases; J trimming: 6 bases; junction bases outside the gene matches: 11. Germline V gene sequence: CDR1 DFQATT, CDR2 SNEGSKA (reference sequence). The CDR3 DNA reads TGCAGTGCTCCAAGACAGGGGAAGGAGGATGGCTACACCTTC. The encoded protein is CSAPRQGKEDGYTF.

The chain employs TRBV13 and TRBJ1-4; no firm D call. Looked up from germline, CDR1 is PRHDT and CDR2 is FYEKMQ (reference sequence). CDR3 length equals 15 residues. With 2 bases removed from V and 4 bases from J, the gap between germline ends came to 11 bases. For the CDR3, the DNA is TGTGCCAGCAGCTTAACGGGGTACCATAATGAAAAACTGTTTTTT. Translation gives CASSLTGYHNEKLFF.

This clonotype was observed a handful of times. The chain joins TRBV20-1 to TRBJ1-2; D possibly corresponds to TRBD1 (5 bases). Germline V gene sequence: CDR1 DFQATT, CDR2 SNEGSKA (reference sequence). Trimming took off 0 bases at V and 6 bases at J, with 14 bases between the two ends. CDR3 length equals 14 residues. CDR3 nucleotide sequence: TGCAGTGCTAGAGATGGGGTGAGGGGCAATGGCTACACCTTC. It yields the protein CSARDGVRGNGYTF.

The CDR3 DNA reads TGTGCCAGCAGTCAAGATCAGCCCCAGCATTTT. Translating gives CASSQDQPQHF. J is TRBJ1-5 and V is TRBV28; D not certain. Trimming stripped 5 bases from V and 5 bases from J, with 4 bases between. Germline assignment: CDR1 MDHEN and CDR2 SYDVKM. The CDR3 loop spans 11 amino acids.

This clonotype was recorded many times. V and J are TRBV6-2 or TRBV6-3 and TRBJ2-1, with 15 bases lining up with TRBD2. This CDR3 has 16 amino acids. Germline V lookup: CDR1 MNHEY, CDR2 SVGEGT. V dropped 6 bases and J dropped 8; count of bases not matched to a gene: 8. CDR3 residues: CASRGTSGGSIYEQFF. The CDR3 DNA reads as TGTGCCAGCAGGGGGACTAGCGGGGGGTCTATTTATGAGCAGTTCTTC.

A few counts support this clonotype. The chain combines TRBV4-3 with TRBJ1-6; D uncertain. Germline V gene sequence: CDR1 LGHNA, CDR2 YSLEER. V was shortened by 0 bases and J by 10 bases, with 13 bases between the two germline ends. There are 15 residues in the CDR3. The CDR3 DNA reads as TGCGCCAGCAGCCAAGATTACGGGAATAGATCACCCCTCCACTTT. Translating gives CASSQDYGNRSPLHF.

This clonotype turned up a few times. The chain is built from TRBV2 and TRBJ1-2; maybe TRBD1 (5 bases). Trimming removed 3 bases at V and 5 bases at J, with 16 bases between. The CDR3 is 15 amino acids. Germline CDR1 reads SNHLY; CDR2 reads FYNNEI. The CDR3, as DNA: TGTGCCAGCAGTGACTTTCTGTTAGAGGGGTATGGCTACACCTTC. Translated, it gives CASSDFLLEGYGYTF. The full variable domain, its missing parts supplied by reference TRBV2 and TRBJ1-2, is EPEVTQTPSHQVTQMGQEVILRCVPISNHLYFYWYRQILGQKVEFLVSFYNNEISEKSEIFDDQFSVERPDGSNFTLKIRSTKLEDSAMYFCASSDFLLEGYGYTFGSGTRLTVV.

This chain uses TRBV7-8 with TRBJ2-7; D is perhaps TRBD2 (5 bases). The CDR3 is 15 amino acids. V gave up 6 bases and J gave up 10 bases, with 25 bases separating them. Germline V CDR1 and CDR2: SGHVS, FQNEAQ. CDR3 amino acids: CASRYDIGLGGEQYF. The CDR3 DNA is TGTGCCAGCAGATATGATATAGGGCTTGGAGGTGAACAGTACTTC.

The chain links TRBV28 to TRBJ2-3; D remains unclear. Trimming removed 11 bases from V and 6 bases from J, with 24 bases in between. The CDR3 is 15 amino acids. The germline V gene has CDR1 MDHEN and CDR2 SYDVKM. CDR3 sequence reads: CAAAVSLSRLDTQYF. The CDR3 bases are TGTGCCGCCGCTGTCTCCCTTTCTCGTCTGGATACGCAGTATTTT.

CDR3: CASSQDQGRPDSPLHF. The CDR3 DNA sequence: TGCGCCAGCAGCCAAGATCAGGGGCGACCTGATTCACCCCTCCACTTT. This chain uses TRBV4-3 with TRBJ1-6; a possible D gene is TRBD1 (6 bases). This CDR3 comprises 16 residues. The V gene's germline CDR1 is LGHNA and CDR2 YSLEER. The V gene lost 0 bases and the J gene lost 8 bases, with 14 bases spanning the gap.

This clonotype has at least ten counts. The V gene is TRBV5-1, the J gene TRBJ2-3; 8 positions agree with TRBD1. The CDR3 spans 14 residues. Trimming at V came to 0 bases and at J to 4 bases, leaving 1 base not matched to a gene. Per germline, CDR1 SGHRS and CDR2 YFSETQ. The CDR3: CASSLGQGSDTQYF. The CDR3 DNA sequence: TGCGCCAGCAGCTTGGGACAGGGGTCAGATACGCAGTATTTT.

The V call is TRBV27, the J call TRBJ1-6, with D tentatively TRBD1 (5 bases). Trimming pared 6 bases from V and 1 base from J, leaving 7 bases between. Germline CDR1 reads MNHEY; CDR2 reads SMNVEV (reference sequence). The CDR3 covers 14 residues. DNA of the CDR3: TGTGCCAGCAGGAGGGGTTCCTATAATTCACCCCTCCACTTT. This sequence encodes CASRRGSYNSPLHF.